Ten or more counts support the clone carrying this T cell receptor beta chain. The V and J ends lost 7 bases and 10 bases respectively, with 14 bases between them. The CDR3 consists of 12 residues. The sample originates from a study of neurological immune-mediated disorders. TCRdb recomputed calls from the 5' RACE reads with MiXCR, one row per CDR3 protein. The top ten clones hold 25% to 30% of a sample with 25,000 to 30,000 distinct CDR3 sequences, approximately 24% of them seen once. The source of this sequence is a man in his fifties or sixties with HTLV-1-associated myelopathy (HAM/TSP). V and J are TRBV12-3 or TRBV12-4 and TRBJ2-1; D gene ambiguous. The sequenced sample consisted of CD4+ T cells from blood. CDR3 DNA sequence: TGTGCCAGCAACCAGCCCCCCACAGAGCAGTTCTTC. It encodes CASNQPPTEQFF.